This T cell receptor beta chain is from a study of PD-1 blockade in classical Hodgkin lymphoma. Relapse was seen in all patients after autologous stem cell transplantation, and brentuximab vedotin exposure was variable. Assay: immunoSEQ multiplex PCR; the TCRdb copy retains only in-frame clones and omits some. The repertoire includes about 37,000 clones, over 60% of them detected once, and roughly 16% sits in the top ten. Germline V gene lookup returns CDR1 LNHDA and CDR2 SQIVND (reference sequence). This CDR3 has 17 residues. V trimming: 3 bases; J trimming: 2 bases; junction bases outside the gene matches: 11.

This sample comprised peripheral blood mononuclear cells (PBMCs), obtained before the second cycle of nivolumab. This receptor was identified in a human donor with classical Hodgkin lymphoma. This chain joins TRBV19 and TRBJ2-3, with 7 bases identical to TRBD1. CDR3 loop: CASSMTHGQDLTDTQYF. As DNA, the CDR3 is TGTGCCAGTAGTATGACCCACGGACAGGATCTCACAGATACGCAGTATTTT.